Each of the 4 T cell receptor beta chains below was sequenced from the same sample in a study of cytomegalovirus exposure and HLA in healthy donors. Only in-frame clones appear in the TCRdb table, and some are missing; sequencing was by immunoSEQ multiplex PCR. Of roughly 330,000 clones listed, around 90% are singletons. Sequences were obtained from PBMCs. The receptors were gathered from a woman in her twenties or thirties in good health and CMV-seropositive.

V and J are TRBV15 and TRBJ1-1, with a weak D call TRBD1 (5 bases). The CDR3 loop spans 13 amino acids. Trimming took off 1 base at V and 4 bases at J, with 7 bases between the two ends. Per germline, CDR1 LNHNV and CDR2 YYDKDF (reference sequence). Here the CDR3 DNA reads TGTGCCACCAGCAGAGGGGGGATCACTGAAGCTTTCTTT. This encodes CATSRGGITEAFF.

This clone appeared a single time. This sequence joins TRBV7-8 and TRBJ2-7; TRBD1 might be the D (5 bases). The CDR3 spans 17 residues. V lost 2 bases to trimming and J lost 1 base, with 18 bases between them. Germline V gives CDR1 SGHVS, CDR2 FQNEAQ. The CDR3 DNA reads TGTGCCAGCAGCTTACCCCCACGACAGCCTATATCCTACGAGCAGTACTTC. It encodes CASSLPPRQPISYEQYF.

V gene TRBV7-9 combines with J gene TRBJ2-7, with D tentatively TRBD1 (6 bases). From germline, CDR1 is SEHNR and CDR2 FQNEAQ (reference sequence). The germline V and J ends were trimmed by 8 bases and 4 bases, with 12 bases remaining between them. This CDR3 is 12 amino acids long. The CDR3 loop reads CASGPTGYEQYF. Written as DNA, the CDR3 is TGTGCCAGCGGCCCTACAGGGTACGAGCAGTACTTC.

This chain joins TRBV21-1 and TRBJ1-2. TRBV21-1 is tagged as a pseudogene. The CDR3 sequence is 15 residues long. The CDR3 sequence is CASTSRGGDTYGYTF. The CDR3 nucleotides are TGTGCCAGCACCTCGCGAGGGGGGGATACCTATGGCTACACCTTC.